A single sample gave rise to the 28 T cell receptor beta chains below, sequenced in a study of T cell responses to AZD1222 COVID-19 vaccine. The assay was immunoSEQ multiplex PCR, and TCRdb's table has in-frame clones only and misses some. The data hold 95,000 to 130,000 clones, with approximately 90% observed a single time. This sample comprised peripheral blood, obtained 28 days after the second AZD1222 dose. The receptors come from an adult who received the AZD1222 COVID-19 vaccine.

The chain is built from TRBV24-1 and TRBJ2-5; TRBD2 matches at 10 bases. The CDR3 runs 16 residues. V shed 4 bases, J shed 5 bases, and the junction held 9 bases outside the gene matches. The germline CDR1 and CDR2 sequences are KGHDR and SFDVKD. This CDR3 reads CATSEGSGRERETQYF. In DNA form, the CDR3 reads TGTGCCACCAGTGAAGGGAGCGGGAGGGAACGGGAGACCCAGTACTTC.

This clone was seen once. The CDR3 DNA reads as TGTGCCAGCACCCGGGAGGGCCCCTCTGGGGCCAACGTCCTGACTTTC. It yields the protein CASTREGPSGANVLTF. The rearrangement uses TRBV28 and TRBJ2-6, with 8 bases fitting TRBD2. CDR3 size: 16 residues. CDR1 is MDHEN and CDR2 is SYDVKM in the germline V gene. Losses at the gene ends were 7 bases for V and 0 bases for J; bases not matched to a gene: 5.

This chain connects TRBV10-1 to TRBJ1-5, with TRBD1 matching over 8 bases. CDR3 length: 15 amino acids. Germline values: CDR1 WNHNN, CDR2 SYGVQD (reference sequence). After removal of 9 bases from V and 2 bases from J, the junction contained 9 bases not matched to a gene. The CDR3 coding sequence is TGCGCCAGAGGACAGGGAATGGGCTGCAATCAGCCCCAGCATTTT. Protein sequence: CARGQGMGCNQPQHF.

The DNA for the CDR3 is TGTGCCAGCAGCCCTTCCGGATACTATGGCTACACCTTC. The encoded protein is CASSPSGYYGYTF. The V and J genes are TRBV12-3 or TRBV12-4 and TRBJ1-2; D is uncertain. With 6 bases removed from V and 3 bases from J, the gap between germline ends came to 11 bases. The CDR3 spans 13 residues.

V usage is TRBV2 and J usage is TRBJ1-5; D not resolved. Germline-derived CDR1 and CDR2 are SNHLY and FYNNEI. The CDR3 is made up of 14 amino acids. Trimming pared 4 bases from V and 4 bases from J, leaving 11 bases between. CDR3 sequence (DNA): TGTGCCAGCAGTGTGCGCAGGAATAATCAGCCCCAGCATTTT. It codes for CASSVRRNNQPQHF.

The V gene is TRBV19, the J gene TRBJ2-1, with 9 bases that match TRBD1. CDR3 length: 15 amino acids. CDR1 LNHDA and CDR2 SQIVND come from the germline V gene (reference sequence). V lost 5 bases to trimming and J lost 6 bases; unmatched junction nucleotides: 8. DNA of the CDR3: TGTGCCAGTAGTTTCACAGGGGGCGCGGGCAATGAGCAGTTCTTC. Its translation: CASSFTGGAGNEQFF.

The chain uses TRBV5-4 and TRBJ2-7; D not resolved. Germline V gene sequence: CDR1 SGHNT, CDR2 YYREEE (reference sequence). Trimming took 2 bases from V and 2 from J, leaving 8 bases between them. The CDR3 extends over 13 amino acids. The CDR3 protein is CASSFGEAYEQYF. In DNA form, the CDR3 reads TGTGCCAGCAGCTTTGGGGAAGCCTACGAGCAGTACTTC.

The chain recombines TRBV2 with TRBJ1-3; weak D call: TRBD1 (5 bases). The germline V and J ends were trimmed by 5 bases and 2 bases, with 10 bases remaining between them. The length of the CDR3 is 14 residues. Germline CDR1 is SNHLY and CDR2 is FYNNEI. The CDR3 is CASSPQGAGNTIYF. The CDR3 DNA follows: TGTGCCAGCAGTCCCCAAGGGGCTGGAAACACCATATATTTT.

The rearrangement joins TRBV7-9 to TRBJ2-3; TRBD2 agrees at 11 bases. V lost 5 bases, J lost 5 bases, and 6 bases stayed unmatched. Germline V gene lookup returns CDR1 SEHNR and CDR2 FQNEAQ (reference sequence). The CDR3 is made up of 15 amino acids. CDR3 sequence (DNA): TGTGCCAGCAGCCCGGGGACTAGCGGATTAGATACGCAGTATTTT. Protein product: CASSPGTSGLDTQYF.

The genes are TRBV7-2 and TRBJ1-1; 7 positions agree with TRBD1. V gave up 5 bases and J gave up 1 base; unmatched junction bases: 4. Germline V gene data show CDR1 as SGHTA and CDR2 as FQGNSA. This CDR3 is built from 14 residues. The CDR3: CASSPDRENTEAFF. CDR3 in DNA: TGTGCCAGCAGCCCCGACAGGGAGAACACTGAAGCTTTCTTT.

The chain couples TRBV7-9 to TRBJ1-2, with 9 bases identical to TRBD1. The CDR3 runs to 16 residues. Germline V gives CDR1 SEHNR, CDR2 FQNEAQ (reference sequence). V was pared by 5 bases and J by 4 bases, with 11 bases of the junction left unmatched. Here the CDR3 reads CASSGTGTGWIYGYTF. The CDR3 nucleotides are TGTGCCAGCAGCGGAACCGGGACAGGGTGGATCTATGGCTACACCTTC.

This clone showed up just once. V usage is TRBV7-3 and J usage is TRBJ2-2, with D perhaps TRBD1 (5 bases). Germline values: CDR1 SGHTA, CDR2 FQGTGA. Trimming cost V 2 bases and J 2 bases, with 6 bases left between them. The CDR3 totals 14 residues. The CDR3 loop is CASSLDRNTGELFF. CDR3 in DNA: TGTGCCAGCAGCTTAGACAGAAACACCGGGGAGCTGTTTTTT. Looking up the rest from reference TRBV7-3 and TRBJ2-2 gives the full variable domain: GAGVSQTPSNKVTEKGKYVELRCDPISGHTALYWYRQSLGQGPEFLIYFQGTGAADDSGLPNDRFFAVRPEGSVSTLKIQRTERGDSAVYLCASSLDRNTGELFFGEGSRLTVL.

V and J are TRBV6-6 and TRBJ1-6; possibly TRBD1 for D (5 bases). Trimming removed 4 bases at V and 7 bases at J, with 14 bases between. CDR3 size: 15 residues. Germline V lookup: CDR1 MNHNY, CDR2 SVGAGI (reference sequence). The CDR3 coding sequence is TGTGCCAGCAGTTTCCACGACAGAATAAATTCACCCCTCCACTTT. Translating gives CASSFHDRINSPLHF.

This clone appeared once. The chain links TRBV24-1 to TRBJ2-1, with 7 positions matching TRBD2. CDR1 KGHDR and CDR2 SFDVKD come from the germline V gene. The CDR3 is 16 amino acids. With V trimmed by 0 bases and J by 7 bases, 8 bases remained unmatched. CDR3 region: CATSDLRRENRNEQFF. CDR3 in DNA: TGTGCCACCAGTGATTTGCGGCGGGAGAATAGGAATGAGCAGTTCTTC.

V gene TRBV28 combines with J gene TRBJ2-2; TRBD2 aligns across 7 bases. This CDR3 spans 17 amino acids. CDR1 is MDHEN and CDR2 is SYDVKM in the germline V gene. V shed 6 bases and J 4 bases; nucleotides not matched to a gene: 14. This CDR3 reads CASRNQRGGLFTGELFF. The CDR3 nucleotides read TGTGCCAGCAGGAATCAGCGGGGCGGTCTCTTCACCGGGGAGCTGTTTTTT.

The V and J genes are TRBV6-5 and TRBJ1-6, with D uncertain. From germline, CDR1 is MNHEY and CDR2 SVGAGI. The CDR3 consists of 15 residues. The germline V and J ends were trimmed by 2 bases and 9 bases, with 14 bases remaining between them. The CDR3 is CASSYQPYGSSPLHF. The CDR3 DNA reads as TGTGCCAGCAGTTACCAACCCTACGGGAGTTCACCCCTCCACTTT.

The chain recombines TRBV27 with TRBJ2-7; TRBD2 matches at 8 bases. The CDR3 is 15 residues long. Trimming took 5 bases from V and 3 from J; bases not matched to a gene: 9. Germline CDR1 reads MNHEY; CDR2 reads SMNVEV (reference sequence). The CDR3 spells CASSKGTRGVYEQYF. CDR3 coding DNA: TGTGCCAGCAGTAAGGGGACTAGGGGGGTCTACGAGCAGTACTTC.

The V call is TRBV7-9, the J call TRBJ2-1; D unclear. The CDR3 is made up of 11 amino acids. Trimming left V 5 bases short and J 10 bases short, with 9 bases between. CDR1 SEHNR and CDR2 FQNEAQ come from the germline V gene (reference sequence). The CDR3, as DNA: TGTGCCAGCAGCCTCCCCCCCGAGCAGTTCTTC. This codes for CASSLPPEQFF.

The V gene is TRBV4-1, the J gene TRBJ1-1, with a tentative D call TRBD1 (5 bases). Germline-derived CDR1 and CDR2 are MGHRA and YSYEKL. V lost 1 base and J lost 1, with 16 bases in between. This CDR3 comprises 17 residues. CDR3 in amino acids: CASSQGEGAGKNTEAFF. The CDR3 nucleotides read TGCGCCAGCAGCCAAGGGGAAGGGGCAGGGAAGAACACTGAAGCTTTCTTT.

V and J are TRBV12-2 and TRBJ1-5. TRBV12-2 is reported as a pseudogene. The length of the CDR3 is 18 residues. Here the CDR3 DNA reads TGTGCAAGTCGCTTAAGTGGGGGGACCGACTCCAGCAATCAGCCCCAGCATTTT. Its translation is CASRLSGGTDSSNQPQHF.

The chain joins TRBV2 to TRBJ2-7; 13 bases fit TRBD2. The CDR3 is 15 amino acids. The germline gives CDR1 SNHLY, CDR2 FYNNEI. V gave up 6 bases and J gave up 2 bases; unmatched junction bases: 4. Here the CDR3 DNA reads TGTGCCAGCAGGACTAGCGGGAGGCGTACCTACGAGCAGTACTTC. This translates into CASRTSGRRTYEQYF.

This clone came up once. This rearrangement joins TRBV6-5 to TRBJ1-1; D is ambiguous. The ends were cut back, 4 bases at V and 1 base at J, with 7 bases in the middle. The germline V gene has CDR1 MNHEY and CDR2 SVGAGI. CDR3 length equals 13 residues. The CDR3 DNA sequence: TGTGCCAGCAGTTCTACAGAGAACACTGAAGCTTTCTTT. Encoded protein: CASSSTENTEAFF.

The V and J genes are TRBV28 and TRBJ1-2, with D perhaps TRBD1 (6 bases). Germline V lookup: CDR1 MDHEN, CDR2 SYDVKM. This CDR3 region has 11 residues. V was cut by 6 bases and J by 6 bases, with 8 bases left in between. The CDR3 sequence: CASRYRDGYTF. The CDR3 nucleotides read TGTGCCAGCAGGTACAGGGATGGCTACACCTTC.

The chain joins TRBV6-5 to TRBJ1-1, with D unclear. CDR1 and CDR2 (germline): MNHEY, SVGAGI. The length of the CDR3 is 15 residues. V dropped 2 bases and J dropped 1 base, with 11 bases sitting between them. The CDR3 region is CASSYQLGWNTEAFF. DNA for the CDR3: TGTGCCAGCAGTTACCAGTTGGGGTGGAACACTGAAGCTTTCTTT.

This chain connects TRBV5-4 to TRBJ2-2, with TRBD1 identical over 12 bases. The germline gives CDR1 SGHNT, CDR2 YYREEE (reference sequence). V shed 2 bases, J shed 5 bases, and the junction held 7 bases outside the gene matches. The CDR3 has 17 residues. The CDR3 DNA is TGTGCCAGCAGCTTAGGGACAGGGGGCCGGAGGACCGGGGAGCTGTTTTTT. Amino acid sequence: CASSLGTGGRRTGELFF.

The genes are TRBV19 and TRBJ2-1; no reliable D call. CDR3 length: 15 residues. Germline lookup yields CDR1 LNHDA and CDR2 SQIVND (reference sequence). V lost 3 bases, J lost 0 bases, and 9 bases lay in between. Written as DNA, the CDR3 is TGTGCCAGTAGTATTGAACTGAGCTCCTACAATGAGCAGTTCTTC. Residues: CASSIELSSYNEQFF.

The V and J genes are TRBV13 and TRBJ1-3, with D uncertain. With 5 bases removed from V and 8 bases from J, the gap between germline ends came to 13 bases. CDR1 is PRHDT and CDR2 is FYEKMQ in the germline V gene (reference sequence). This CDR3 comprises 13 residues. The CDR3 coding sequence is TGTGCCAGCAGCCTGGGCCCTGCGGACACCATATATTTT. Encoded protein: CASSLGPADTIYF. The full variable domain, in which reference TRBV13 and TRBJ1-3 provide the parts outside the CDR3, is AAGVIQSPRHLIKEKRETATLKCYPIPRHDTVYWYQQGPGQDPQFLISFYEKMQSDKGSIPDRFSAQQFSDYHSELNMSSLELGDSALYFCASSLGPADTIYFGEGSWLTVV.

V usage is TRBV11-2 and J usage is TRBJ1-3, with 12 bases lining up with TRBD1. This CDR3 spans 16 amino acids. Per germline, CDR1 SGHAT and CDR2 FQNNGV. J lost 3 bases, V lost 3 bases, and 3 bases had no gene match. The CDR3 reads CASSFGTGGGGNTIYF. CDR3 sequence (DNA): TGTGCCAGCAGCTTCGGGACAGGGGGCGGTGGAAACACCATATATTTT.